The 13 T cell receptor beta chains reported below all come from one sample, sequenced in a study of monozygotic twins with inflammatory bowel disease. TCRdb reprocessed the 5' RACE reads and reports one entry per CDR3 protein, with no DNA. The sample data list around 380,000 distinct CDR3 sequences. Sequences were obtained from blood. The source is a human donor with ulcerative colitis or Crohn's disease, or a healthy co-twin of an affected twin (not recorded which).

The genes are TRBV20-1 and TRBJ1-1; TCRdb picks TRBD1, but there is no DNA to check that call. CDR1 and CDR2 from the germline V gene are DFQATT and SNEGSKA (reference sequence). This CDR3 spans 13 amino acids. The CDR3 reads CSASGTGYTEAFF.

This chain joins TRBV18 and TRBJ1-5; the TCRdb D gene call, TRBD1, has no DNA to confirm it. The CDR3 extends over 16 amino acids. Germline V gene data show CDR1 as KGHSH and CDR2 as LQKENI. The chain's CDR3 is CASSPPGRGNNQPQHF.

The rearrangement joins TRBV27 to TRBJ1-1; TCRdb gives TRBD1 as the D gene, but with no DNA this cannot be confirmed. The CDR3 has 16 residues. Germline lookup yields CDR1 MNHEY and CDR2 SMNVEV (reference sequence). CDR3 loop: CASSLKGPPGARGTFF.

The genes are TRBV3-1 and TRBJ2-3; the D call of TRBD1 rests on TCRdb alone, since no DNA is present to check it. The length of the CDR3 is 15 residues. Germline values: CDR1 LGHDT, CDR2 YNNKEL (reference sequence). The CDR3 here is CASGNRNLLPDTQYF.

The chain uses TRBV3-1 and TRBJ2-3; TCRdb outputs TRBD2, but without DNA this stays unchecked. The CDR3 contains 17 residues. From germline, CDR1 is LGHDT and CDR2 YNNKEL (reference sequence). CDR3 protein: CASSQGPGGTRTDTQYF.

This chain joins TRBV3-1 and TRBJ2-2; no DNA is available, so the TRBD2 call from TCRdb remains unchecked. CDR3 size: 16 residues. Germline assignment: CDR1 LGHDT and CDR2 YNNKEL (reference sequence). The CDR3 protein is CASSRVGTSGTGELFF.

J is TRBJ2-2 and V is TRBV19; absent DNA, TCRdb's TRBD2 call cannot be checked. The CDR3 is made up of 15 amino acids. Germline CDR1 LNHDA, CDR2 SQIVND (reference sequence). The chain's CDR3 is CASSRLAVNTGELFF. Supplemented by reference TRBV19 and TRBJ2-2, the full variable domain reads DGGITQSPKYLFRKEGQNVTLSCEQNLNHDAMYWYRQDPGQGLRLIYYSQIVNDFQKGDIAEGYSVSREKKESFPLTVTSAQKNPTAFYLCASSRLAVNTGELFFGEGSRLTVL.

CDR3 residues: CSVGVAGANTGELFF. The chain combines TRBV29-1 with TRBJ2-2; no DNA is available, so the TRBD2 call from TCRdb remains unchecked. CDR1 is SQVTM and CDR2 is ANQGSEA in the germline V gene. This CDR3 has 15 amino acids.

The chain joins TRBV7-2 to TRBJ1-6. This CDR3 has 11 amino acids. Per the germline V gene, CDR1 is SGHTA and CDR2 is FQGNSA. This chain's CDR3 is CASSLSGALHF.

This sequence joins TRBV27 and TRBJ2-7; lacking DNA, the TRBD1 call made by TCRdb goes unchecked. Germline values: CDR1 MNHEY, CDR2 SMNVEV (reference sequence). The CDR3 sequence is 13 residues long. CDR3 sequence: CASSWGAVYEQYF.

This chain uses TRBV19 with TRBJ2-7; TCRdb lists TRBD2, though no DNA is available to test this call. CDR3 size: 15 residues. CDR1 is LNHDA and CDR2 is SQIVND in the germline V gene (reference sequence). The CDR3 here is CASKTTGTSGNEQYF.

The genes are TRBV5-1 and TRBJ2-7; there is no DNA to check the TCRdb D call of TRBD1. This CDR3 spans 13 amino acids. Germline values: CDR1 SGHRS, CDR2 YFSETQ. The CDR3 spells CASSLQTRDEQYF. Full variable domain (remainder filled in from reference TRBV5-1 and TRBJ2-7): KAGVTQTPRYLIKTRGQQVTLSCSPISGHRSVSWYQQTPGQGLQFLFEYFSETQRNKGNFPGRFSGRQFSNSRSEMNVSTLELGDSALYLCASSLQTRDEQYFGPGTRLTVT.

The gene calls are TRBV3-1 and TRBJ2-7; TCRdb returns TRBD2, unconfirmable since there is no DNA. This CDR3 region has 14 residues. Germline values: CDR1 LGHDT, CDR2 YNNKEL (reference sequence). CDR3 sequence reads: CASSHGAPSGEQYF.